What follows are 22 T cell receptor beta chains derived from one specimen sequenced in a study of blood T cell repertoires in COVID-19. Profiling relied on immunoSEQ multiplex PCR, and the TCRdb table lists in-frame clones only, not all of them. Of 260,000 or so clones listed, approximately 91% were seen once; the top ten hold about 9.8%. The sequenced sample consisted of peripheral blood. These TCRs come from a man aged 18 to 30 with active or convalescent COVID-19.

The V gene is TRBV9, the J gene TRBJ1-3, with D perhaps TRBD1 (5 bases). This CDR3 has 17 amino acids. Per the germline V gene, CDR1 is SGDLS and CDR2 is YYNGEE. Deletions cut 4 bases from V and 2 bases from J, with 19 bases between. Here the CDR3 DNA reads TGTGCCAGCAGCATCACCGGGGCGGGACTCGCTGGAAACACCATATATTTT. Translation gives CASSITGAGLAGNTIYF.

This rearrangement joins TRBV2 to TRBJ1-3, with D perhaps matching TRBD1 (6 bases). V lost 6 bases and J 7 bases, leaving 22 bases between the germline ends. CDR3 length: 16 amino acids. CDR1 and CDR2 from the germline V gene are SNHLY and FYNNEI. The CDR3 DNA reads TGTGCCAGCAGAGCCCGGGCCACAGGGTTCGGGAACACCATATATTTT. Protein: CASRARATGFGNTIYF. The full variable domain, its missing parts supplied by reference TRBV2 and TRBJ1-3, is EPEVTQTPSHQVTQMGQEVILRCVPISNHLYFYWYRQILGQKVEFLVSFYNNEISEKSEIFDDQFSVERPDGSNFTLKIRSTKLEDSAMYFCASRARATGFGNTIYFGEGSWLTVV.

The chain employs TRBV27 and TRBJ2-7; TRBD1 matches 8 bases. The CDR3 consists of 13 residues. CDR1 and CDR2 (germline): MNHEY, SMNVEV (reference sequence). CDR3 nucleotides: TGTGCTTCCCAGGACAGGGCTGCCTACGAGCAGTACTTC. Translated: CASQDRAAYEQYF.

The V gene is TRBV7-2, the J gene TRBJ2-7, with D possibly matching TRBD1 (6 bases). From germline, CDR1 is SGHTA and CDR2 FQGNSA. V lost 5 bases and J 6 bases, leaving 17 bases between the germline ends. The CDR3 totals 14 residues. In DNA form, the CDR3 reads TGTGCCAGCAGCCCCTCGGGGACAAGGACCGAGCAGTACTTC. It yields the protein CASSPSGTRTEQYF.

The chain joins TRBV20-1 to TRBJ1-5; no reliable D call. The CDR3 has 13 residues. Germline V CDR1 and CDR2: DFQATT, SNEGSKA (reference sequence). V was clipped by 7 bases and J by 5 bases, with 15 bases between them. DNA for the CDR3: TGCAGTGTTAGTGCGAGGGAACATCAGCCCCAGCATTTT. This encodes CSVSAREHQPQHF.

This clone came up a few times. J is TRBJ1-2 and V is TRBV12-3 or TRBV12-4, with no clear D. The CDR3 is 12 residues long. Trimming took 3 bases from V and 6 from J, leaving 8 bases between them. The CDR3 DNA sequence: TGTGCCAGCAGTTTCCCGAGGGATGGCTACACCTTC. This sequence encodes CASSFPRDGYTF.

V gene TRBV19 combines with J gene TRBJ2-1, with a possible D match to TRBD2 (6 bases). This CDR3 has 12 amino acids. Germline CDR1 is LNHDA and CDR2 is SQIVND (reference sequence). The V end was cut by 5 bases, the J end by 8 bases, with 10 bases between. CDR3 amino acids: CASSPRRDEQFF. As DNA, the CDR3 is TGTGCCAGTAGTCCCCGGAGGGATGAGCAGTTCTTC. Based on the CDR3 plus reference TRBV19 and TRBJ2-1, the full variable domain is DGGITQSPKYLFRKEGQNVTLSCEQNLNHDAMYWYRQDPGQGLRLIYYSQIVNDFQKGDIAEGYSVSREKKESFPLTVTSAQKNPTAFYLCASSPRRDEQFFGPGTRLTVL.

This chain uses TRBV12-3 or TRBV12-4 with TRBJ2-2; D uncertain. Trimming shortened V by 3 bases and J by 3 bases, and 5 bases separated the two germline ends. This CDR3 region has 13 residues. The CDR3 nucleotides read TGTGCCAGCAGTTTCTCCCACACCGGGGAGCTGTTTTTT. Encoded protein: CASSFSHTGELFF.

V usage is TRBV3-1 (or the pseudogene TRBV3-2) and J usage is TRBJ1-1; D uncertain. Germline lookup yields CDR1 LGHDT and CDR2 YNNKEL (reference sequence). The CDR3 has 13 residues. Trimming stripped 6 bases from V and 1 base from J, with 9 bases between. CDR3 region: CASSSYWNTEAFF. CDR3 sequence (DNA): TGTGCCAGCAGTTCCTACTGGAACACTGAAGCTTTCTTT.

This chain joins TRBV19 and TRBJ1-5; 10 positions match TRBD1. CDR3 length equals 15 residues. The V and J ends lost 7 bases and 3 bases, in that order; junction bases with no gene match: 6. The germline CDR1 and CDR2 sequences are LNHDA and SQIVND (reference sequence). CDR3 amino acids: CASTMTGGPNQPQHF. The CDR3 DNA reads TGTGCCAGTACCATGACAGGGGGCCCCAATCAGCCCCAGCATTTT.

V and J are TRBV19 and TRBJ2-1, with 8 bases fitting TRBD2. The V and J ends lost 6 bases and 3 bases, in that order; junction bases with no gene match: 4. This CDR3 comprises 14 residues. Germline loops: CDR1 LNHDA, CDR2 SQIVND (reference sequence). CDR3 loop: CASSSGGDYNEQFF. CDR3 DNA: TGTGCCAGTAGCTCGGGGGGGGACTACAATGAGCAGTTCTTC.

This chain connects TRBV19 to TRBJ1-2; D is perhaps TRBD1 (5 bases). Trimming shortened V by 5 bases and J by 7 bases, and 11 bases separated the two germline ends. The CDR3 covers 12 residues. CDR1 is LNHDA and CDR2 is SQIVND in the germline V gene (reference sequence). The CDR3 DNA reads TGTGCCAGTAGTTCCCAGGGAGGTGGCTACACCTTC. It yields the protein CASSSQGGGYTF.

This rearrangement joins TRBV29-1 to TRBJ2-1; D is perhaps TRBD1 (6 bases). V lost 7 bases and J lost 2, with 12 bases in between. The CDR3 is 13 residues long. Germline assignment: CDR1 SQVTM and CDR2 ANQGSEA. Here the CDR3 DNA reads TGCAGCGCAGTAGGGGGTCCCTACAATGAGCAGTTCTTC. Amino acids: CSAVGGPYNEQFF.

The rearrangement links TRBV11-3 to TRBJ1-1, with 7 bases aligning to TRBD1. Germline V gene data show CDR1 as SGHNT and CDR2 as YENEEA. Trimming at V came to 2 bases and at J to 5 bases, leaving 2 bases not matched to a gene. The CDR3 contains 13 residues. CDR3 nucleotides: TGTGCCAGCAGCTTAACAGGGGTAACTGAAGCTTTCTTT. Translation: CASSLTGVTEAFF.

This chain links TRBV3-1 (or the pseudogene TRBV3-2) with TRBJ2-7; 16 nucleotides match TRBD2. The junction had 10 bases not matched to a gene; V was cut back by 4 bases and J by 1 base. The V gene's germline CDR1 is LGHDT and CDR2 YNNKEL (reference sequence). The CDR3 spans 19 residues. The chain's CDR3 is CASSLDPTGLAGGSYEQYF. CDR3 coding DNA: TGTGCCAGCAGCCTCGATCCTACGGGACTAGCGGGGGGGTCCTACGAGCAGTACTTC.

This chain links TRBV9 with TRBJ1-1; D unclear. V lost 3 bases to trimming and J lost 4 bases, with 10 bases between them. Germline V lookup: CDR1 SGDLS, CDR2 YYNGEE. The CDR3 is made up of 13 amino acids. CDR3 DNA sequence: TGTGCCAGCAGCGCGGTCGGAGGCACTGAAGCTTTCTTT. Its protein product is CASSAVGGTEAFF.

By sample fraction, this clone is medium-sized. The rearrangement links TRBV5-1 to TRBJ2-7, with D hard to call. There are 13 residues in the CDR3. CDR1 SGHRS and CDR2 YFSETQ come from the germline V gene. Trimming stripped 4 bases from V and 2 bases from J, with 10 bases between. The CDR3 coding sequence is TGCGCCAGCAGCCCCGCGCCGACCTACGAGCAGTACTTC. Its protein product is CASSPAPTYEQYF.

V and J are TRBV29-1 and TRBJ2-3, with 8 positions matching TRBD1. Trimming at V came to 6 bases and at J to 5 bases, leaving 10 bases not matched to a gene. Germline-derived CDR1 and CDR2 are SQVTM and ANQGSEA. The CDR3 runs 14 residues. CDR3 in DNA: TGCAGCGTCGAGGGGCAGGGGGCGAGAGATACGCAGTATTTT. It translates to CSVEGQGARDTQYF.

Only one count was recorded for this clone. The chain is built from TRBV6-5 and TRBJ1-1, with 8 nucleotides matching TRBD1. V shed 6 bases and J 11 bases; nucleotides not matched to a gene: 5. This CDR3 contains 11 residues. The germline gives CDR1 MNHEY, CDR2 SVGAGI. The CDR3 sequence is CASRTGVWAFF. The CDR3 DNA follows: TGTGCCAGCAGGACAGGGGTGTGGGCTTTCTTT.

This clone has only one observation. This rearrangement joins TRBV9 to TRBJ1-2; no clear D. Trimming left V 4 bases short and J 1 base short, with 11 bases between. CDR3 length: 14 amino acids. Germline values: CDR1 SGDLS, CDR2 YYNGEE. DNA for the CDR3: TGTGCCAGCAGCCCCCTGGCAGATAACTATGGCTACACCTTC. It encodes CASSPLADNYGYTF.

The chain carries TRBV4-3 and TRBJ1-1; D is uncertain. Germline loops: CDR1 LGHNA, CDR2 YSLEER. The CDR3 contains 16 residues. Trimming took 0 bases from V and 1 from J, leaving 12 bases between them. The CDR3: CASSQDSGVWNTEAFF. Here the CDR3 DNA reads TGCGCCAGCAGCCAAGATTCCGGGGTTTGGAACACTGAAGCTTTCTTT.

V gene TRBV7-2 combines with J gene TRBJ1-3; TRBD1 matches at 7 bases. Germline V gene lookup returns CDR1 SGHTA and CDR2 FQGNSA. Trimming took 0 bases from V and 4 from J; bases not matched to a gene: 6. This CDR3 is built from 16 residues. In DNA, the CDR3 is TGTGCCAGCAGCTTAGCCCGTCGACAGGGAGGAAACACCATATATTTT. It encodes CASSLARRQGGNTIYF. Together with reference TRBV7-2 and TRBJ1-3, the CDR3 gives the full variable domain: GAGVSQSPSNKVTEKGKDVELRCDPISGHTALYWYRQSLGQGLEFLIYFQGNSAPDKSGLPSDRFSAERTGGSVSTLTIQRTQQEDSAVYLCASSLARRQGGNTIYFGEGSWLTVV.